The rows below give T cell receptor beta chains drawn from one sample of a study of blood T cell repertoires in COVID-19. Profiled with immunoSEQ multiplex PCR; TCRdb holds only in-frame clones, not every one. The sample includes about 250,000 clones, 65% to 90% seen only once; the top ten take about 8.2%. The sequenced sample consisted of PBMCs or T cells enriched from blood (not recorded which). The source of these receptors is a woman in her fifties or sixties with acute COVID-19. Each CDR3 is given with its conserved first and last residue. Fields, in order: D gene, clone size, J gene, V gene, CDR3 protein, CDR3 DNA. The D gene is left open where the match is weak. Clone size, where shown, is once, few, many, or a class for clones that have expanded.

D: -; size: -; J: TRBJ2-3; V: TRBV2; CDR3: CASSELLDTQYF; DNA: TGTGCCAGCAGTGAACTCCTGGATACGCAGTATTTT
D: -; size: -; J: TRBJ1-1; V: TRBV5-4; CDR3: CASSLGQVNTEAFF; DNA: TGTGCCAGCAGCTTGGGACAGGTTAACACTGAAGCTTTCTTT
D: TRBD1; size: -; J: TRBJ2-5; V: TRBV7-7; CDR3: CASSLETGVLETQYF; DNA: TGTGCTAGCAGCTTAGAGACAGGGGTCCTAGAGACCCAGTACTTC
D: TRBD1; size: -; J: TRBJ2-7; V: TRBV5-6; CDR3: CASSTSGTVDEQYF; DNA: TGTGCCAGCAGCACCTCTGGGACAGTCGACGAGCAGTACTTC
D: TRBD1; size: -; J: TRBJ1-5; V: TRBV19; CDR3: CASSKGQGENQPQHF; DNA: TGTGCCAGTAGTAAAGGACAGGGGGAAAATCAGCCCCAGCATTTT
D: -; size: -; J: TRBJ2-2; V: TRBV5-1; CDR3: CASSASGNTGELFF; DNA: TGCGCCAGCAGCGCGTCGGGTAACACCGGGGAGCTGTTTTTT
D: TRBD1; size: -; J: TRBJ1-1; V: TRBV3-1/TRBV3-2; CDR3: CASRGLTGTEAFF; DNA: TGTGCCAGCAGGGGACTGACAGGGACTGAAGCTTTCTTT
D: TRBD2; size: -; J: TRBJ2-2; V: TRBV30; CDR3: CAWSVKRGGGWNTGELFF; DNA: TGTGCCTGGAGTGTAAAGCGGGGGGGCGGCTGGAACACCGGGGAGCTGTTTTTT
D: -; size: -; J: TRBJ1-1; V: TRBV5-1; CDR3: CASSLGRAHTEAFF; DNA: TGCGCCAGCAGCTTGGGCAGGGCTCACACTGAAGCTTTCTTT
D: TRBD2; size: -; J: TRBJ2-3; V: TRBV4-3; CDR3: CASSPRGGPPDTQYF; DNA: TGCGCCAGCAGCCCGCGCGGGGGGCCTCCAGATACGCAGTATTTT
D: TRBD2; size: -; J: TRBJ2-7; V: TRBV7-2; CDR3: CASSFGGGFYEQYF; DNA: TGTGCCAGCAGCTTTGGCGGGGGTTTCTACGAGCAGTACTTC
D: TRBD2; size: few; J: TRBJ2-5; V: TRBV19; CDR3: CASSISGGAQETQYF; DNA: TGTGCCAGTAGTATTAGCGGGGGGGCCCAAGAGACCCAGTACTTC
D: TRBD1; size: -; J: TRBJ1-4; V: TRBV5-1; CDR3: CASSPDRGGEKLFF; DNA: TGCGCCAGCAGCCCGGACAGGGGCGGCGAAAAACTGTTTTTT
D: TRBD1; size: -; J: TRBJ2-3; V: TRBV5-1; CDR3: CASSLGGPDTQYF; DNA: TGCGCCAGCAGCTTAGGGGGCCCAGATACGCAGTATTTT
D: -; size: -; J: TRBJ1-3; V: TRBV6-5; CDR3: CASSYSPRIGNTIYF; DNA: TGTGCCAGCAGTTACTCCCCCAGAATTGGAAACACCATATATTTT
D: TRBD1; size: -; J: TRBJ1-4; V: TRBV4-1; CDR3: CASSPGPDRVGPNEKLFF; DNA: TGCGCCAGCAGCCCCGGCCCGGACAGGGTCGGGCCCAATGAAAAACTGTTTTTT
D: -; size: -; J: TRBJ1-1; V: TRBV10-3; CDR3: CAISESRQGNTEAFF; DNA: TGTGCCATCAGTGAGTCAAGGCAGGGGAACACTGAAGCTTTCTTT
D: -; size: -; J: TRBJ1-3; V: TRBV4-3; CDR3: CASSQGVSGNTIYF; DNA: TGCGCCAGCAGCCAAGGCGTCTCTGGAAACACCATATATTTT
D: TRBD1; size: -; J: TRBJ2-7; V: TRBV9; CDR3: CASSVGDRGPDEQYF; DNA: TGTGCCAGCAGCGTAGGGGACAGGGGGCCAGACGAGCAGTACTTC
D: -; size: -; J: TRBJ1-2; V: TRBV2; CDR3: CASGADSNYGYTF; DNA: TGTGCCAGCGGAGCGGACAGTAACTATGGCTACACCTTC
D: -; size: -; J: TRBJ2-7; V: TRBV28; CDR3: CASSSPTGTMKPYEQYF; DNA: TGTGCCAGCAGTTCCCCAACCGGGACAATGAAACCCTACGAGCAGTACTTC
D: TRBD1; size: few; J: TRBJ2-1; V: TRBV10-3; CDR3: CAINEGQGDIEQFF; DNA: TGTGCCATCAACGAGGGACAGGGGGATATTGAGCAGTTCTTC
D: -; size: -; J: TRBJ1-2; V: TRBV4-3; CDR3: CASSQELFRGKRGYTF; DNA: TGCGCCAGCAGCCAAGAACTTTTCAGGGGCAAACGTGGCTACACCTTC
D: -; size: -; J: TRBJ2-7; V: TRBV5-1; CDR3: CASSLTGSSYEQYF; DNA: TGCGCCAGCAGCTTGACAGGGAGCTCCTACGAGCAGTACTTC
D: -; size: -; J: TRBJ1-2; V: TRBV4-3; CDR3: CASSQGQGGGYTF; DNA: TGCGCCAGCAGCCAAGGGCAGGGTGGCGGCTACACCTTC
D: -; size: once; J: TRBJ1-5; V: TRBV7-2; CDR3: CASSLVSGSNQPQHF; DNA: TGTGCCAGCAGCTTAGTTTCGGGGAGCAATCAGCCCCAGCATTTT
D: TRBD1; size: -; J: TRBJ1-1; V: TRBV18; CDR3: CASSPLQGAFTEAFF; DNA: TGTGCCAGCTCACCTCTACAGGGGGCGTTTACTGAAGCTTTCTTT
D: TRBD1; size: -; J: TRBJ2-1; V: TRBV7-2; CDR3: CASSETGANEQFF; DNA: TGTGCCAGCAGCGAGACAGGGGCAAATGAGCAGTTCTTC
D: -; size: -; J: TRBJ2-6; V: TRBV3-1/TRBV3-2; CDR3: CASSLLTGKNSGANVLTF; DNA: TGTGCCAGCAGCCTCCTAACAGGAAAAAACTCTGGGGCCAACGTCCTGACTTTC
D: -; size: -; J: TRBJ1-1; V: TRBV9; CDR3: CASSVEQLNTEAFF; DNA: TGTGCCAGCAGCGTAGAACAGCTCAACACTGAAGCTTTCTTT
D: TRBD1; size: -; J: TRBJ1-2; V: TRBV19; CDR3: CASSPGTARWDGYTF; DNA: TGTGCCAGTAGCCCGGGGACAGCCCGTTGGGATGGCTACACCTTC
D: -; size: -; J: TRBJ2-3; V: TRBV9; CDR3: CASSVAGTRTDTQYF; DNA: TGTGCCAGCAGCGTAGCCGGGACTCGCACAGATACGCAGTATTTT
D: TRBD2; size: -; J: TRBJ2-7; V: TRBV4-1; CDR3: CASSRGGLGIYEQYF; DNA: TGCGCCAGCAGTCGAGGGGGACTAGGAATATACGAGCAGTACTTC
D: -; size: -; J: TRBJ1-1; V: TRBV7-9; CDR3: CASSLGGLRSTEAFF; DNA: TGTGCCAGCAGCTTAGGAGGACTTCGGTCCACTGAAGCTTTCTTT
D: -; size: once; J: TRBJ2-5; V: TRBV5-1; CDR3: CASLPGLTRDSSETQYF; DNA: TGCGCCAGCCTTCCGGGGTTGACAAGAGACTCATCAGAGACCCAGTACTTC
D: -; size: -; J: TRBJ1-2; V: TRBV6-5; CDR3: CASSKTSNYGYTF; DNA: TGTGCCAGCAGTAAGACATCTAACTATGGCTACACCTTC
D: TRBD1; size: -; J: TRBJ1-1; V: TRBV6-5; CDR3: CASMRTGEAFF; DNA: TGTGCCAGCATGAGGACAGGGGAAGCTTTCTTT
D: -; size: -; J: TRBJ1-5; V: TRBV3-1/TRBV3-2; CDR3: CASSQGFQGTSNQPQHF; DNA: TGTGCCAGCAGCCAAGGGTTTCAGGGTACTAGCAATCAGCCCCAGCATTTT
D: -; size: -; J: TRBJ2-1; V: TRBV6-4; CDR3: CASSDSGSAPYNEQFF; DNA: TGTGCCAGCAGTGACTCGGGCTCCGCGCCCTACAATGAGCAGTTCTTC
D: -; size: many; J: TRBJ1-1; V: TRBV9; CDR3: CASSGGGDTEAFF; DNA: TGTGCCAGCAGCGGAGGGGGGGACACTGAAGCTTTCTTT
D: -; size: -; J: TRBJ1-4; V: TRBV6-5; CDR3: CASRGGGIANEKLFF; DNA: TGTGCCAGCAGGGGTGGAGGGATTGCCAATGAAAAACTGTTTTTT
D: TRBD1; size: once; J: TRBJ2-7; V: TRBV19; CDR3: CASSIILGQGAHEQYF; DNA: TGTGCCAGTAGTATTATCCTGGGACAGGGGGCACACGAGCAGTACTTC
D: TRBD1; size: -; J: TRBJ1-1; V: TRBV5-1; CDR3: CASSFDRGPAAFF; DNA: TGCGCCAGCAGCTTTGACAGGGGGCCTGCCGCTTTCTTT
D: -; size: -; J: TRBJ1-2; V: TRBV6-5; CDR3: CAISPMIGYGYTF; DNA: TGTGCCATCTCTCCGATGATCGGCTATGGCTACACCTTC
D: TRBD1; size: -; J: TRBJ1-5; V: TRBV29-1; CDR3: CSVANRGNQPQHF; DNA: TGCAGCGTTGCTAACAGGGGAAATCAGCCCCAGCATTTT
D: TRBD1; size: once; J: TRBJ1-5; V: TRBV28; CDR3: CASSPASGQVQPQHF; DNA: TGTGCCAGCAGTCCCGCTTCCGGACAGGTACAGCCCCAGCATTTT
D: -; size: -; J: TRBJ1-1; V: TRBV19; CDR3: CASSMFQGTEAFF; DNA: TGTGCCAGTAGTATGTTCCAGGGTACTGAAGCTTTCTTT
D: TRBD1; size: -; J: TRBJ2-5; V: TRBV6-2/TRBV6-3; CDR3: CASSRYRGHRQETQYF; DNA: TGTGCCAGCAGTCGGTACAGGGGGCATCGCCAAGAGACCCAGTACTTC
D: TRBD2; size: -; J: TRBJ2-3; V: TRBV9; CDR3: CASSVGVAGGTDTQYF; DNA: TGTGCCAGCAGCGTAGGGGTAGCGGGGGGTACAGATACGCAGTATTTT
D: -; size: once; J: TRBJ2-3; V: TRBV10-2; CDR3: CASFDPGNPTDTQYF; DNA: TGCGCCAGCTTTGATCCGGGTAATCCAACAGATACGCAGTATTTT
D: TRBD1; size: -; J: TRBJ1-2; V: TRBV7-6; CDR3: CASSSDRGSNYGYTF; DNA: TGTGCCAGCAGCTCGGACAGGGGGTCGAACTATGGCTACACCTTC
D: TRBD1; size: -; J: TRBJ1-1; V: TRBV19; CDR3: CASSFPGQGGTEAFF; DNA: TGTGCCAGTAGTTTTCCGGGACAGGGAGGCACTGAAGCTTTCTTT
D: -; size: -; J: TRBJ1-2; V: TRBV10-3; CDR3: CAISESNSYGYTF; DNA: TGTGCCATCAGTGAGTCTAACAGCTATGGCTACACCTTC
D: -; size: few; J: TRBJ1-1; V: TRBV5-4; CDR3: CASIRDNGNTEAFF; DNA: TGTGCCAGCATCAGGGACAATGGGAACACTGAAGCTTTCTTT
D: -; size: once; J: TRBJ2-7; V: TRBV12-3/TRBV12-4; CDR3: CASRNNLYEQYF; DNA: TGTGCCAGCAGGAACAATCTCTACGAGCAGTACTTC
D: TRBD1; size: -; J: TRBJ1-1; V: TRBV29-1; CDR3: CSGVGQMNTEAFF; DNA: TGCAGCGGAGTGGGACAGATGAACACTGAAGCTTTCTTT
D: -; size: -; J: TRBJ2-1; V: TRBV7-9; CDR3: CASSFLGASYNEQFF; DNA: TGTGCCAGCAGCTTTTTGGGAGCGTCCTACAATGAGCAGTTCTTC